This T cell receptor beta chain was captured in a study of blood T cell repertoires in COVID-19. Trimming removed 0 bases from V and 2 bases from J, with 11 bases in between. Germline CDR1 reads SGHNT; CDR2 reads YYREEE (reference sequence). The CDR3 is 15 residues long. In the authors' workflow: Reference gene primers were amplified, and this amplification served to estimate nucleated cell counts. Sequencing was performed with immunoSEQ multiplex PCR; in TCRdb, only in-frame clones are kept and a portion is missing. V, J and clone size were drawn from that table, and D and trimming were deduced from the DNA. The table includes about 100,000 clones, over 70% detected once.

This clonotype was obtained from a man aged 50-59 years with acute or convalescent COVID-19. The sequencing sample was made of peripheral blood. The chain couples TRBV5-4 to TRBJ1-2; no clear D. DNA of the CDR3: TGTGCCAGCAGCTTGGATGAGGAAACCAACTATGGCTACACCTTC. It encodes CASSLDEETNYGYTF.